This T cell receptor beta chain stems from a study of blood T cells in healthy people across ages. Each sample yielded at least 5.5 micrograms of PBMC total RNA. General observations from the study: Strong correlation linked observed beta diversity and percent naive T cells. Per-million-T-cell TCR beta diversity fell roughly linearly with age.

The second PCR ran about 6 to 11 cycles with a sample-barcoded 5' primer and J-beta primers. All samples yielded 3 million or more CDR3-containing paired-end reads. TCRdb recomputed calls from the 5' RACE reads with MiXCR, one row per CDR3 protein. Here the sample spans approximately 1.5 million distinct CDR3 sequences, approximately 42% being singletons. The CDR3 consists of 14 residues. V shed 5 bases, J shed 6 bases, and the junction held 5 bases outside the gene matches. Notes on this clonotype: The antigen is undetermined.

This receptor was obtained from a young woman in good health. The rearrangement uses TRBV12-3 or TRBV12-4 and TRBJ2-2; 8 positions agree with TRBD1. Material for sequencing was blood. The CDR3 coding sequence is TGTGCCAGCAGTCCTGGGACAGGAGCCGGGGAGCTGTTTTTT. As protein: CASSPGTGAGELFF.